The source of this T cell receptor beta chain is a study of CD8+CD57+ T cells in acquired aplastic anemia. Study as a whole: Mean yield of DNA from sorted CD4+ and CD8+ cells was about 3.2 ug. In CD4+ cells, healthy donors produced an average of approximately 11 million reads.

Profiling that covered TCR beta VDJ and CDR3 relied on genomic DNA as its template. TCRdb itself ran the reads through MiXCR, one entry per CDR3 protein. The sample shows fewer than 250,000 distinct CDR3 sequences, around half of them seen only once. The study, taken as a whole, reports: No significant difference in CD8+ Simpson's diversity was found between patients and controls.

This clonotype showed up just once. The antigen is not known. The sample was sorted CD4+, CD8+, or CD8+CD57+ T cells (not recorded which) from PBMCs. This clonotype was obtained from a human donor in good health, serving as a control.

The CDR3 region is CASSPGQSSSYEQYF. CDR3 nucleotide sequence: TGTGCCAGCAGCCCAGGGCAGTCGAGCTCCTACGAGCAGTACTTC. The chain recombines TRBV7-9 with TRBJ2-7, with D possibly matching TRBD1 (5 bases). The V gene lost 5 bases and the J gene lost 0 bases, with 14 bases spanning the gap. Germline-derived CDR1 and CDR2 are SEHNR and FQNEAQ (reference sequence). This CDR3 contains 15 residues.